This T cell receptor (beta chain) was sequenced in a study of blood T cell repertoires in COVID-19. Assay: immunoSEQ multiplex PCR; the TCRdb copy retains only in-frame clones and omits some. This sample carries approximately 260,000 clones, around 85% of them seen once, and the ten largest clones take 11%. This clone has a single count. The germline V gene has CDR1 SGDLS and CDR2 YYNGEE. Germline trimming cut 0 bases from V and 6 bases from J; bases unmatched to any gene: 4. The CDR3 has 15 residues. The V gene is TRBV9, the J gene TRBJ2-2; 8 nucleotides line up with TRBD2. Sequencing input: peripheral blood. The TCR sequence derives from a woman aged 70-85 years with acute or convalescent COVID-19. The CDR3 region has the DNA TGTGCCAGCAGCGTAGTTTCGGGGGGGCCCGGGGAGCTGTTTTTT. Protein: CASSVVSGGPGELFF.